The sequence of this TCR beta chain was determined in a study of blood T cell repertoires in COVID-19. Study-wide background: Italy, Spain and the United States were the sources of the convalescent and acute COVID-19 samples. In each case, the material was cDNA or gDNA derived from T cells, B-cell-depleted T cells, or PBMCs.

Original methodology: Amplification from reference gene primers served as the basis for estimated nucleated cell counts. Libraries were prepared by immunoSEQ multiplex PCR; TCRdb keeps only in-frame clonotypes and omits some of them. The DNA gave D and trimming, while V, J and clone size come from that table. The table includes about 220,000 clones, about 86% detected once. What was sequenced was peripheral blood. The origin of this receptor is a woman aged 25 to 45 who had recovered from COVID-19.

CDR3 DNA sequence: TGCGCCAGCAGCTTGGGATCCGGGACAGTCGAAGAGACCCAGTACTTC. This gives the protein CASSLGSGTVEETQYF. This chain links TRBV5-1 with TRBJ2-5, with 7 bases that match TRBD1. From germline, CDR1 is SGHRS and CDR2 YFSETQ. The length of the CDR3 is 16 residues. J lost 3 bases, V lost 0 bases, and 8 bases had no gene match. The variable domain in full, completed from reference TRBV5-1 and TRBJ2-5, reads KAGVTQTPRYLIKTRGQQVTLSCSPISGHRSVSWYQQTPGQGLQFLFEYFSETQRNKGNFPGRFSGRQFSNSRSEMNVSTLELGDSALYLCASSLGSGTVEETQYFGPGTRLLVL.